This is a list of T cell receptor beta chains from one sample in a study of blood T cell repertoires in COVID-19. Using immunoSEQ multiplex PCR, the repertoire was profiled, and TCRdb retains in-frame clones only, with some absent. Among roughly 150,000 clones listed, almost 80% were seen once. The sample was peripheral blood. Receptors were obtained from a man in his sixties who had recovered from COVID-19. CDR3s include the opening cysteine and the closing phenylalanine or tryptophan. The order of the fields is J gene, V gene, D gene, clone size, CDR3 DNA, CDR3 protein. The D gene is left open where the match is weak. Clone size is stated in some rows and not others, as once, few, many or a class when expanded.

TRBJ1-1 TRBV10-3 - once TGTGCCATCAGTTCCTCAGGGGAAGAGAACACTGAAGCTTTCTTT CAISSSGEENTEAFF
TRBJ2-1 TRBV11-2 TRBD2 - TGTGCCAGCAGCTTGCGGGAGGCCGCCTACAATGAGCAGTTCTTC CASSLREAAYNEQFF
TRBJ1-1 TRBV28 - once TGTGCCAGCAGTTTTCACCGGGGGAACACTGAAGCTTTCTTT CASSFHRGNTEAFF
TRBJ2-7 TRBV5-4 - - TGTGCCAGCAGCTTGGTCGGTGAGGGAATTGGCTACGAGCAGTACTTC CASSLVGEGIGYEQYF
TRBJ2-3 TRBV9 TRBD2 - TGTGCCAGCAGCCCTTTTAGCGGGAGGGAAACAGATACGCAGTATTTT CASSPFSGRETDTQYF
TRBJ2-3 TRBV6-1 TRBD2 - TGTGCCAGCAGTGAAGCCACAGCGGGGGGCACAGATACGCAGTATTTT CASSEATAGGTDTQYF
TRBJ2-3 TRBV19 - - TGTGCCAGTAGTAACTATCCGCGCACAGATACGCAGTATTTT CASSNYPRTDTQYF
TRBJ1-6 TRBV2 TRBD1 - TGTGCCAGCAGTCCGGACAGGGGGAGTCCTTCACCCCTCCACTTT CASSPDRGSPSPLHF
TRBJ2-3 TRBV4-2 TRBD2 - TGTGCCAGCAGCCAAGTGACTAGCGGCACAGATACGCAGTATTTT CASSQVTSGTDTQYF
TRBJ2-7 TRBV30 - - TGTGCCTGGAGTGTATACTTCGGGGTCTACGAGCAGTACTTC CAWSVYFGVYEQYF
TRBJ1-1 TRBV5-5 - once TGTGCCAGCAGCTTGGGGGCTTTGAACACTGAAGCTTTCTTT CASSLGALNTEAFF
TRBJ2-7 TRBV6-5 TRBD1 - TGTGCCAGCAGCTACGGGACAGGCAGGGCCGAGCAGTACTTC CASSYGTGRAEQYF
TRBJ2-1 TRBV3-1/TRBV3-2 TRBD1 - TGTGCCAGCAGCCATACCGGGACAGGCGTCTACAATGAGCAGTTCTTC CASSHTGTGVYNEQFF
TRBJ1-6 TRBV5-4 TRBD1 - TGTGCCAGCAGCTCGGGACAGGGAGTAGATTCACCCCTCCACTTT CASSSGQGVDSPLHF
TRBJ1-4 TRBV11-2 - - TGTGCCAGCAGCCCCTCAACTAATGAAAAACTGTTTTTT CASSPSTNEKLFF
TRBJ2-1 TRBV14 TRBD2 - TGTGCCAGCAAACCCAGCGGGAGGGTACACAATGAGCAGTTCTTC CASKPSGRVHNEQFF
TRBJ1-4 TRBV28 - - TGTGCCAGCAGTTTAGGCGGGTCCGGGGGTGAAAAACTGTTTTTT CASSLGGSGGEKLFF
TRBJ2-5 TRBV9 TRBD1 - TGTGCCAGCAGCAAGGGTCGTGCGAGGGGGCGACAAGAGACCCAGTACTTC CASSKGRARGRQETQYF
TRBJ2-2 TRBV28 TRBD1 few TGTGCCAGCAGTCGAAGTTACAGGGGCGGGGAGCTGTTTTTT CASSRSYRGGELFF
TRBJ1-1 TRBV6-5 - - TGTGCCAGCAGTTACTCGCCACAGGGCCGAACTGAAGCTTTCTTT CASSYSPQGRTEAFF
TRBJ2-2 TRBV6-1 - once TGTGCCAGCAGTGAAGCGGGGGGGCCGAACACCGGGGAGCTGTTTTTT CASSEAGGPNTGELFF
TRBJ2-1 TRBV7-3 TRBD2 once TGTGCCAGCAGCCCCAGTAGCGGGAGGGTGGACAATGAGCAGTTCTTC CASSPSSGRVDNEQFF
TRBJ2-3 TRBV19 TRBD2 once TGTGCCAGTAGTAGGGGAGGGGATACTAGCACAGATACGCAGTATTTT CASSRGGDTSTDTQYF
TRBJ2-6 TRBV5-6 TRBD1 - TGTGCCAGCAGCTTAGGGGGCGCGGGGGCCAACGTCCTGACTTTC CASSLGGAGANVLTF
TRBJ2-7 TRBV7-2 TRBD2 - TGTGCCAGCAGCTTAAGGACTAGCGGGACTGTACCCGAGCAGTACTTC CASSLRTSGTVPEQYF
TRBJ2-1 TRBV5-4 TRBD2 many TGTGCCAGCAGCCGGGCGGGGGGGACCTACAATGAGCAGTTCTTC CASSRAGGTYNEQFF
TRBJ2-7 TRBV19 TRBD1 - TGTGCCAGTAGTAACAGGGGGGCAGACGAGCAGTACTTC CASSNRGADEQYF
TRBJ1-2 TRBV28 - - TGTGCCAGCAGTCCGGACAGTAACTATGGCTACACCTTC CASSPDSNYGYTF
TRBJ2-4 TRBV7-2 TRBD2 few TGTGCCAGCAGCGGTAGCGGGAGAGAAAACATTCAGTACTTC CASSGSGRENIQYF
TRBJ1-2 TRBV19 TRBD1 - TGTGCCAGTAGTAGGCAGGGGGTCGACTATGGCTACACCTTC CASSRQGVDYGYTF
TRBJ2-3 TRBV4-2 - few TGTGCCAGCAGCCGCAGGGGAGGGCAGATCGGGGATACGCAGTATTTT CASSRRGGQIGDTQYF